These T cell receptor beta chains were read from a single sample in a study of cytomegalovirus exposure and HLA in healthy donors. Libraries were prepared by immunoSEQ multiplex PCR; TCRdb keeps only in-frame clonotypes and omits some of them. Seen here are 120,000 or so clones, over 9.5% observed once, and the top ten hold about 4.7%. Input material: PBMCs. Receptors were obtained from a woman aged 18-29 years in good health and CMV-seropositive. The CDR3 runs from the conserved cysteine through the conserved F or W. D genes are given only for firm matches. Expanded clones are given a class, and other clones once, few, many or no size at all.

size	V	D	J	CDR3	DNA
NA	TRBV6-1	NA	TRBJ1-4	CASSDWGVPEKLFF	TGTGCCAGCAGTGATTGGGGCGTTCCTGAAAAACTGTTTTTT
NA	TRBV5-1	NA	TRBJ2-1	CASSPPSGWDEQFF	TGCGCCAGCAGCCCCCCCTCGGGGTGGGATGAGCAGTTCTTC
few	TRBV5-8	NA	TRBJ2-7	CASSRTGMGYEQYF	TGTGCCAGCAGCCGAACAGGGATGGGCTACGAGCAGTACTTC
NA	TRBV5-6	NA	TRBJ2-1	CASSYLASDYNEQFF	TGTGCCAGCAGCTACCTAGCGTCAGATTACAATGAGCAGTTCTTC
few	TRBV10-2	NA	TRBJ1-2	CASSPDSYGYTF	TGCGCCAGCAGCCCGGACAGCTATGGCTACACCTTC
once	TRBV5-5	TRBD1	TRBJ1-1	CASSLARGPGTEAFF	TGTGCCAGCAGCTTGGCCAGGGGGCCCGGCACTGAAGCTTTCTTT
few	TRBV30	TRBD2	TRBJ2-3	CAWSRREGPYTQYF	TGTGCCTGGAGTAGAAGGGAGGGCCCATATACGCAGTATTTT
few	TRBV28	NA	TRBJ1-1	CASSYGPGLAFF	TGTGCCAGCAGTTACGGTCCTGGGCTTGCTTTCTTT
few	TRBV5-8	NA	TRBJ2-7	CASSPNLGGAYEQYF	TGTGCCAGCAGCCCGAACCTAGGGGGGGCCTACGAGCAGTACTTC
few	TRBV4-2	NA	TRBJ1-5	CASSQELTGNQPQHF	TGTGCCAGCAGCCAAGAGTTGACAGGCAATCAGCCCCAGCATTTT
NA	TRBV28	NA	TRBJ2-7	CASSGGTGISYEQYF	TGTGCCAGCAGTGGGGGGACTGGAATCTCCTACGAGCAGTACTTC
few	TRBV14	NA	TRBJ2-7	CASSLSGVWIEQYF	TGTGCCAGCAGCCTCTCAGGGGTATGGATTGAGCAGTACTTC
few	TRBV28	NA	TRBJ1-5	CASSSAGSGHNQPQHF	TGTGCCAGCAGTTCGGCCGGGAGTGGCCACAATCAGCCCCAGCATTTT
few	TRBV11-3	NA	TRBJ2-1	CASTWGGSYNEQFF	TGTGCCAGCACCTGGGGAGGTTCCTACAATGAGCAGTTCTTC
few	TRBV29-1	NA	TRBJ1-4	CSVNDSNEKLFF	TGCAGCGTTAACGACAGTAATGAAAAACTGTTTTTT
NA	TRBV11-3	TRBD1	TRBJ1-1	CASSSGQGGVNTEAFF	TGTGCCAGCAGCTCAGGACAGGGGGGAGTGAACACTGAAGCTTTCTTT
NA	TRBV4-1	NA	TRBJ2-1	CASSQRGWESDEQFF	TGCGCCAGCAGCCAAAGGGGGTGGGAGTCGGATGAGCAGTTCTTC
NA	TRBV2	TRBD1	TRBJ2-7	CASTGQGYHEQYF	TGTGCCAGCACGGGACAGGGGTACCACGAGCAGTACTTC
few	TRBV4-1	NA	TRBJ2-7	CASSQGPRNEQYF	TGCGCCAGCAGCCAAGGGCCGAGGAACGAGCAGTACTTC
NA	TRBV21-1	NA	TRBJ2-3	CASNREPVCRSTSTDTQYF	TGTGCCAGCAACAGGGAACCTGTTTGTAGGAGCACCTCCACAGATACGCAGTATTTT
NA	TRBV2	TRBD1	TRBJ1-2	CANERQGARGYTF	TGTGCCAACGAAAGACAGGGCGCTAGGGGCTACACCTTC
NA	TRBV4-1	TRBD1	TRBJ1-1	CASSPDRGTEAFF	TGCGCCAGCAGCCCCGACAGGGGCACTGAAGCTTTCTTT
NA	TRBV27	TRBD1	TRBJ2-7	CASRTSGTAIEQYF	TGTGCCAGCAGGACCTCCGGGACAGCTATCGAGCAGTACTTC
few	TRBV18	TRBD2	TRBJ2-3	CASSGTGTTTDTQYF	TGTGCCAGCTCGGGGACCGGGACTACAACAGATACGCAGTATTTT
NA	TRBV5-8	NA	TRBJ2-3	CASSRVLVGTQYF	TGTGCCAGCAGCCGGGTCTTGGTGGGTACGCAGTATTTT
NA	TRBV6-1	TRBD1	TRBJ1-2	CASRMYTGGEDGYTF	TGTGCCAGCAGGATGTATACAGGGGGGGAAGATGGCTACACCTTC
NA	TRBV7-9	NA	TRBJ1-5	CASSSNSGASNQPQHF	TGTGCCAGCAGTTCTAACTCAGGGGCAAGCAATCAGCCCCAGCATTTT
few	TRBV25-1	NA	TRBJ1-4	CASRAGKWNEKLFF	TGTGCCAGCAGGGCCGGGAAATGGAATGAAAAACTGTTTTTT
few	TRBV30	TRBD1	TRBJ1-3	CAWSRDRTPTSGNTIYF	TGTGCCTGGAGCCGGGACAGGACTCCAACCTCTGGAAACACCATATATTTT
NA	TRBV2	NA	TRBJ1-5	CASSVGTLDQGGQPQHF	TGTGCCAGCAGTGTAGGGACTCTTGATCAGGGTGGTCAGCCCCAGCATTTT
NA	TRBV30	NA	TRBJ1-5	CAWSGSSSQPQHF	TGTGCCTGGAGTGGGAGTTCGTCTCAGCCCCAGCATTTT
NA	TRBV4-2	TRBD2	TRBJ2-3	CASSQDLGGRAGDTQYF	TGTGCCAGCAGCCAAGATCTCGGCGGGAGGGCCGGAGATACGCAGTATTTT
NA	TRBV5-1	TRBD2	TRBJ2-1	CASGPTSGIGNEQFF	TGCGCCAGCGGCCCGACTAGCGGGATCGGGAATGAGCAGTTCTTC
NA	TRBV5-1	NA	TRBJ1-1	CASSLRKLRGSGTEAFF	TGCGCCAGCAGCTTACGCAAACTTAGGGGGTCGGGAACTGAAGCTTTCTTT
NA	TRBV18	NA	TRBJ2-7	CASSPPSMVGYEQYF	TGTGCCAGCTCACCACCCTCAATGGTGGGCTACGAGCAGTACTTC
NA	TRBV7-7	TRBD2	TRBJ2-7	CASSVGLAGGGYEQYF	TGTGCTAGCAGCGTCGGACTAGCGGGAGGAGGGTACGAGCAGTACTTC
NA	TRBV7-9	TRBD2	TRBJ2-3	CASSEDRRTSGIPDTQYF	TGTGCCAGCAGCGAAGACCGGAGGACTAGCGGGATCCCAGATACGCAGTATTTT
NA	TRBV15	NA	TRBJ2-3	CATSQEERSSDTQYF	TGTGCCACCAGCCAAGAGGAGAGGTCGTCAGATACGCAGTATTTT
NA	TRBV4-1	TRBD1	TRBJ2-7	CASSQWPGGSGYEQYF	TGCGCCAGCAGCCAATGGCCAGGGGGCTCTGGTTACGAGCAGTACTTC
NA	TRBV7-2	TRBD1	TRBJ1-1	CASSLTGVFAEAFF	TGTGCCAGCAGCTTAACAGGGGTTTTCGCTGAAGCTTTCTTT